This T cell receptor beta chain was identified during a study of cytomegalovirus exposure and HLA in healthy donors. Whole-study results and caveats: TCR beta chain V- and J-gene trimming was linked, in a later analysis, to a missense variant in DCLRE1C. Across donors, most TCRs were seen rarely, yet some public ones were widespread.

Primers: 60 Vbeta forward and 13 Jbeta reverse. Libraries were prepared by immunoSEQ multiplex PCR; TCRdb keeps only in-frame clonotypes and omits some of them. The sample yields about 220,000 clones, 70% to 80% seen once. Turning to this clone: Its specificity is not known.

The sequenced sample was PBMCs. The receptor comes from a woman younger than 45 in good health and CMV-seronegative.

The CDR3 is CASSSTGTSNQPQHF. Written as DNA, the CDR3 is TGTGCCAGCAGCTCGACAGGGACCAGCAATCAGCCCCAGCATTTT. The chain uses TRBV6-6 and TRBJ1-5, with 7 bases identical to TRBD1. This CDR3 has 15 amino acids. In germline, CDR1 is MNHNY, CDR2 SVGAGI (reference sequence). The V segment lost 6 bases and the J segment 1 base; nucleotides outside the gene matches: 6.